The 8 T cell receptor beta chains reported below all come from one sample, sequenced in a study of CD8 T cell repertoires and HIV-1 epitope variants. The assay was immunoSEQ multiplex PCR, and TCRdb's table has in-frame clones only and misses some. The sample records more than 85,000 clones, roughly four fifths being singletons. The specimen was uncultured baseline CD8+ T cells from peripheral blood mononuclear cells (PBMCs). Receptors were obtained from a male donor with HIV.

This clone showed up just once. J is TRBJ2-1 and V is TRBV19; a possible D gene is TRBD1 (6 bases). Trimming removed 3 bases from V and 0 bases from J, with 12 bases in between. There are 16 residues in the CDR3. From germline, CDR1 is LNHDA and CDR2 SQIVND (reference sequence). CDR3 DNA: TGTGCCAGTAGTATCGAGGACAGCCTCTCCTACAATGAGCAGTTCTTC. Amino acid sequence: CASSIEDSLSYNEQFF.

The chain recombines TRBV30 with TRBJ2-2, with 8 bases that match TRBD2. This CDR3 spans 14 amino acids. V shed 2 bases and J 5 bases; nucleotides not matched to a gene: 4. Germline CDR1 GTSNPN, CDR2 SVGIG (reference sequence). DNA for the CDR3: TGTGCCTGGAGTCGTCCTAGCGGGACCGGGGAGCTGTTTTTT. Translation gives CAWSRPSGTGELFF.

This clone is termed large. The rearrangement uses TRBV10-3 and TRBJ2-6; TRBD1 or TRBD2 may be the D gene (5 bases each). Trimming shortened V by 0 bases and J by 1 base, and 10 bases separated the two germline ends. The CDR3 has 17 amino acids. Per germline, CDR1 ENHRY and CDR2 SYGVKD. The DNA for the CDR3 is TGTGCCATCAGTGAGTCTCTGGGGGTATCTGGGGCCAACGTCCTGACTTTC. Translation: CAISESLGVSGANVLTF.

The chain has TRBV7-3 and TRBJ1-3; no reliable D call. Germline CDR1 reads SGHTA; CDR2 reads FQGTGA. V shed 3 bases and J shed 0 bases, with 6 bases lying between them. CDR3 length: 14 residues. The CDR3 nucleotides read TGTGCCAGCAGCTTGGGAACCTCTGGAAACACCATATATTTT. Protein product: CASSLGTSGNTIYF. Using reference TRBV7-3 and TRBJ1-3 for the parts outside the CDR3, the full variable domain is GAGVSQTPSNKVTEKGKYVELRCDPISGHTALYWYRQSLGQGPEFLIYFQGTGAADDSGLPNDRFFAVRPEGSVSTLKIQRTERGDSAVYLCASSLGTSGNTIYFGEGSWLTVV.

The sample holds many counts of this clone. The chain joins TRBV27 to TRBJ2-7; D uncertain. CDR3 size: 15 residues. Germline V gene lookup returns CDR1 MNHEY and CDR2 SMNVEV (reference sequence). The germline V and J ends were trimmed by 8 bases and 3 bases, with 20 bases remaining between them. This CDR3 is CASLEGPGPLYEQYF. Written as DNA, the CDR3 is TGTGCCAGCCTCGAAGGACCAGGACCACTCTACGAGCAGTACTTC.

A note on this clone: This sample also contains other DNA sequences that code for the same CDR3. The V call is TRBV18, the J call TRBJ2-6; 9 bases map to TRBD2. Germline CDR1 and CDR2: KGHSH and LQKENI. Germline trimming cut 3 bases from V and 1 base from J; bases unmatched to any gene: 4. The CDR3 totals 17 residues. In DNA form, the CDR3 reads TGTGCCAGCTCACCTACAAGCGGGGGGTCTGGGGCCAACGTCCTGACTTTC. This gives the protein CASSPTSGGSGANVLTF.

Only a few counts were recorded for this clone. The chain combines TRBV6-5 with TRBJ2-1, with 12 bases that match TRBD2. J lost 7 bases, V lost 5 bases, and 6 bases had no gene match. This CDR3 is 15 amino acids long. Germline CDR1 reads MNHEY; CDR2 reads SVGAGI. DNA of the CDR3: TGTGCCAGCAGTCCCCTAGCGGGGGGGCATAATGAGCAGTTCTTC. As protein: CASSPLAGGHNEQFF.

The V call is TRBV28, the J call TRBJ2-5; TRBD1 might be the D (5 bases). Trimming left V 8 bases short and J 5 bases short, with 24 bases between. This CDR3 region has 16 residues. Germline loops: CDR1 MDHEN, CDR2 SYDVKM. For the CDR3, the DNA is TGTGCCAGCCAAGGGGTGTCAGGGTGGGTTTCTGAGACCCAGTACTTC. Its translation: CASQGVSGWVSETQYF.